The sequence of this TCR beta chain was determined in a study of PD-1 blockade in classical Hodgkin lymphoma. Overall study results and limits: Newly diagnosed patients were reported to start with lower TCR diversity than healthy donors. Complete responders had baseline diversity similar to newly diagnosed patients. Individuals who commenced nivolumab within less than 1 year of ASCT were excluded.

This CDR3 region has 16 residues. CDR1 and CDR2 from the germline V gene are SGHRS and YFSETQ. Deletions cut 0 bases from V and 5 bases from J, with 15 bases between. With regard to this clone: Antigen unknown.

Each and every patient relapsed after autologous stem cell transplantation, and patients got differing brentuximab vedotin exposure. The best responses consisted of complete response, partial response or progressive disease. The table came from immunoSEQ multiplex PCR; TCRdb's copy has only in-frame clones and leaves some out. The sample records more than 140,000 clones, about 81% being singletons. The receptor comes from a human donor with classical Hodgkin lymphoma. Sequencing was performed on peripheral blood mononuclear cells (PBMCs), taken before the second cycle of nivolumab. The chain employs TRBV5-1 and TRBJ1-5, with D unclear. This chain's CDR3 is CASSLGTGELYQPQHF. DNA of the CDR3: TGCGCCAGCAGCTTGGGGACTGGCGAATTATATCAGCCCCAGCATTTT.